The 18 T cell receptor beta chains below were found in one sample sequenced in a study of blood T cell repertoires in COVID-19 (dated by TCRdb to the early 2020s). The library was produced with the immunoSEQ multiplex PCR assay. The clones in this table, taken by TCRdb from immuneACCESS, are in-frame only. Not every clone is retained; where verified, under half of the shortfall comes from an unresolved V gene, and the cause of the rest is unknown. Present in this sample are 200,000 to 250,000 clones, under 85% of which were seen just once. The biggest ten clones account for 3% to 4% of the sample. The sample was peripheral blood. The receptors were sampled from a woman aged 40 to 50 with active or convalescent COVID-19.

The chain's CDR3 is CASSWGQLNSPLHF. In DNA, the CDR3 is TGTGCCAGCAGTTGGGGACAGTTGAATTCACCCCTCCACTTT. The V and J genes are TRBV27 and TRBJ1-6; 7 nucleotides agree with TRBD1. The CDR3 contains 14 residues. After removal of 4 bases from V and 7 bases from J, the junction contained 4 bases not matched to a gene. The germline V gene has CDR1 MNHEY and CDR2 SMNVEV (reference sequence).

This chain uses TRBV7-3 with TRBJ2-2, with 9 bases identical to TRBD1. This CDR3 spans 14 amino acids. J gave up 6 bases and V 6 bases, and 5 bases lay outside the gene matches. The germline CDR1 and CDR2 sequences are SGHTA and FQGTGA. DNA for the CDR3: TGTGCCAGCAGGCCGACAGGGGGAGCCGGGGAGCTGTTTTTT. This gives the protein CASRPTGGAGELFF.

The V call is TRBV12-5, the J call TRBJ1-1; tentative D call: TRBD1 (6 bases). CDR3 length: 14 amino acids. The V gene lost 4 bases and the J gene lost 11 bases, with 20 bases spanning the gap. Germline V gene sequence: CDR1 LGHNT, CDR2 FRNRAP. The CDR3 DNA sequence: TGTGCTAGTGGTTCGAATAACGAGGGGGTCGGGGCTTTCTTT. Protein product: CASGSNNEGVGAFF.

The chain recombines TRBV5-5 with TRBJ2-1; 7 nucleotides match TRBD1. The junction had 2 bases not matched to a gene; V was cut back by 0 bases and J by 2 bases. The CDR3 sequence is 15 residues long. From germline, CDR1 is SGHKS and CDR2 YYEKEE (reference sequence). CDR3 region: CASSLDGTAYNEQFF. The CDR3 region has the DNA TGTGCCAGCAGCTTGGATGGGACAGCCTACAATGAGCAGTTCTTC.

The table lists this clone with a few counts. The chain is built from TRBV4-1 and TRBJ1-3, with unresolved D. The ends were cut back, 0 bases at V and 1 base at J, with 7 bases in the middle. The germline CDR1 and CDR2 sequences are MGHRA and YSYEKL. This CDR3 spans 15 amino acids. The chain's CDR3 is CASSQEQFSGNTIYF. Here the CDR3 DNA reads TGCGCCAGCAGCCAAGAACAGTTTTCTGGAAACACCATATATTTT.

This rearrangement joins TRBV19 to TRBJ1-5, with TRBD1 identical over 8 bases. V trimming: 2 bases; J trimming: 3 bases; junction bases outside the gene matches: 6. Germline assignment: CDR1 LNHDA and CDR2 SQIVND (reference sequence). The CDR3 loop spans 16 amino acids. Here the CDR3 reads CASSIIDRGPNQPQHF. The CDR3 coding sequence is TGTGCCAGTAGTATAATTGACAGGGGTCCCAATCAGCCCCAGCATTTT.

This clone was seen more than once but under ten times. CDR3 protein: CASSTAGGEETQYF. CDR3 sequence (DNA): TGTGCCAGCAGCACCGCAGGGGGCGAAGAGACCCAGTACTTC. The chain recombines TRBV6-2 or TRBV6-3 with TRBJ2-5, with 8 bases that match TRBD1. V was clipped by 6 bases and J by 3 bases; unmatched bases: 6. The CDR3 is made up of 14 amino acids. From germline, CDR1 is MNHEY and CDR2 SVGEGT.

The rearrangement joins TRBV5-6 to TRBJ2-7; 13 positions match TRBD2. Germline values: CDR1 SGHDT, CDR2 YYEEEE. This CDR3 has 15 amino acids. The J segment lost 1 base and the V segment lost 4 bases, leaving 2 bases of the junction unmatched. In nucleotides, the CDR3 is TGTGCCAGCAGCGCGGGACTAGCGGGATCCTACGAGCAGTACTTC. The encoded protein is CASSAGLAGSYEQYF.

V usage is TRBV30 and J usage is TRBJ2-5, with TRBD2 matching 7 bases. Per germline, CDR1 GTSNPN and CDR2 SVGIG (reference sequence). The CDR3 totals 13 residues. V lost 4 bases to trimming and J lost 5 bases; unmatched junction nucleotides: 7. In nucleotides, the CDR3 is TGTGCCTGGATCCCGGGGGGAGGGGAGACCCAGTACTTC. Protein product: CAWIPGGGETQYF. Full variable domain (remainder filled in from reference TRBV30 and TRBJ2-5): SQTIHQWPATLVQPVGSPLSLECTVEGTSNPNLYWYRQAAGRGLQLLFYSVGIGQISSEVPQNLSASRPQDRQFILSSKKLLLSDSGFYLCAWIPGGGETQYFGPGTRLLVL.

This chain uses TRBV10-3 with TRBJ2-2, with 12 bases lining up with TRBD2. Germline V gives CDR1 ENHRY, CDR2 SYGVKD. Losses at the gene ends were 6 bases for V and 2 bases for J; bases not matched to a gene: 10. This CDR3 spans 18 amino acids. The CDR3 sequence: CAIRRTSGDPSNTGELFF. The CDR3 DNA reads TGTGCCATCAGGAGGACTAGCGGGGACCCATCCAACACCGGGGAGCTGTTTTTT.

V is TRBV30 and J is TRBJ2-5; 7 bases align to TRBD1. Germline CDR1 is GTSNPN and CDR2 is SVGIG (reference sequence). The CDR3 is made up of 13 amino acids. Trimming removed 5 bases from V and 0 bases from J; junction bases left unmatched: 3. Here the CDR3 DNA reads TGTGCCTGGGCAGGGGGTTACCAAGAGACCCAGTACTTC. As protein: CAWAGGYQETQYF.

The chain uses TRBV2 and TRBJ1-5, with 8 positions matching TRBD1. The CDR3 contains 15 residues. CDR1 is SNHLY and CDR2 is FYNNEI in the germline V gene. V was pared by 1 base and J by 11 bases, with 10 bases of the junction left unmatched. Written as DNA, the CDR3 is TGTGCCAGCAGTGAAGAAACAGGGGGACGGTGGTCCCAGCATTTT. Protein: CASSEETGGRWSQHF.

Ten or more counts support this clone. The rearrangement links TRBV7-8 to TRBJ2-1; unclear D gene. Between the trimmed V and J ends, which lost 1 base and 9 bases, there was a span of 10 bases. Looked up from germline, CDR1 is SGHVS and CDR2 is FQNEAQ. The CDR3 loop spans 13 amino acids. CDR3 sequence reads: CASSLGVTGEQFF. CDR3 nucleotides: TGTGCCAGCAGCTTAGGGGTGACGGGTGAGCAGTTCTTC.

V usage is TRBV5-1 and J usage is TRBJ1-6; D is undetermined. Germline assignment: CDR1 SGHRS and CDR2 YFSETQ. The CDR3 is 15 residues long. The germline V and J ends were trimmed by 0 bases and 7 bases, with 11 bases remaining between them. In DNA form, the CDR3 reads TGCGCCAGCAGCTTGGAGCCGAGCCCCAATTCACCCCTCCACTTT. Amino acids: CASSLEPSPNSPLHF.

The chain combines TRBV19 with TRBJ2-3; TRBD1 matches 9 bases. The CDR3 contains 18 residues. Germline V gene lookup returns CDR1 LNHDA and CDR2 SQIVND (reference sequence). V gave up 6 bases and J gave up 1 base; unmatched junction bases: 14. Here the CDR3 reads CASRPGQGKRGGTDTQYF. The CDR3 DNA reads as TGTGCCAGTAGGCCGGGACAGGGAAAGAGGGGTGGCACAGATACGCAGTATTTT.

V and J are TRBV7-8 and TRBJ1-2, with D hard to call. CDR1 SGHVS and CDR2 FQNEAQ come from the germline V gene. Trimming took off 1 base at V and 8 bases at J, with 8 bases between the two ends. This CDR3 comprises 12 residues. CDR3 residues: CASSLDVGGYTF. The CDR3, as DNA: TGTGCCAGCAGCTTAGATGTGGGCGGCTACACCTTC.

The chain uses TRBV28 and TRBJ1-2; tentatively, D is TRBD1 (5 bases). Germline V gene data show CDR1 as MDHEN and CDR2 as SYDVKM. Trimming shortened V by 3 bases and J by 5 bases, and 10 bases separated the two germline ends. This CDR3 region has 13 residues. CDR3 coding DNA: TGTGCCAGCAGTTTGCAGGGTGAATATGGCTACACCTTC. It codes for CASSLQGEYGYTF.

The rearrangement joins TRBV19 to TRBJ1-1; D may be TRBD1 (5 bases). Trimming pared 7 bases from V and 6 bases from J, leaving 21 bases between. CDR1 is LNHDA, CDR2 SQIVND, per germline (reference sequence). The CDR3 covers 15 residues. CDR3 in amino acids: CASTPFSGAVAEAFF. The CDR3 region has the DNA TGTGCCAGTACCCCTTTCAGTGGGGCAGTGGCTGAAGCTTTCTTT.